Here is one TCR beta chain with its context. Patients' lesions had not changed for the previous 6 months. Data came from immunoSEQ multiplex PCR; TCRdb stores just in-frame clones and leaves some out. The table includes tens of thousands of clones, about 92% detected once. This CDR3 is built from 14 residues. The germline V gene has CDR1 KGHSH and CDR2 LQKENI. V was pared by 3 bases and J by 0 bases, with 5 bases between. The data were taken from a study of resident and recirculating memory T cells in vitiligo. Across the whole study: Whole samples, not sorted cells, were homogenized and used for genomic DNA extraction.

The genes are TRBV18 and TRBJ1-4; no reliable D call. The source material was blood. This clonotype was sampled from a male donor with vitiligo. DNA for the CDR3: TGTGCCAGCTCACCTACTCCAACTAATGAAAAACTGTTTTTT. Protein sequence: CASSPTPTNEKLFF.